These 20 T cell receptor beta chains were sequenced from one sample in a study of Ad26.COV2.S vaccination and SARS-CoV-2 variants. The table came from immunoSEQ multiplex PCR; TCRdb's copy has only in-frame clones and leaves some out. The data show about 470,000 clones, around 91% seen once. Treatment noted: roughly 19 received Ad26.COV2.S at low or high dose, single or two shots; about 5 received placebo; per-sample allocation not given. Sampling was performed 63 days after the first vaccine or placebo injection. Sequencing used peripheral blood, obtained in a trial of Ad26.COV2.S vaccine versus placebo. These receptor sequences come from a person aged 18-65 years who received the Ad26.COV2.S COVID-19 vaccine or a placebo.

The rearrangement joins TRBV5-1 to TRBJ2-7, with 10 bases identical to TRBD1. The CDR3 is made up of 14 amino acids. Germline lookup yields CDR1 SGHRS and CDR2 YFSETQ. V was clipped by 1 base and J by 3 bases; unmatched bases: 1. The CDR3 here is CASSLRDRGYEQYF. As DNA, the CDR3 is TGCGCCAGCAGCTTGAGGGACAGGGGCTACGAGCAGTACTTC.

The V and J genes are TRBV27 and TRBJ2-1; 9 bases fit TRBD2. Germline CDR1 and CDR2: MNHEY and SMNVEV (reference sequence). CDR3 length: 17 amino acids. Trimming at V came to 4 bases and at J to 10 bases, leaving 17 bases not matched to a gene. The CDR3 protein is CASSSARLAGRTGEQFF. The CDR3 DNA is TGTGCCAGCAGTTCCGCCCGTCTAGCGGGACGTACAGGGGAGCAGTTCTTC.

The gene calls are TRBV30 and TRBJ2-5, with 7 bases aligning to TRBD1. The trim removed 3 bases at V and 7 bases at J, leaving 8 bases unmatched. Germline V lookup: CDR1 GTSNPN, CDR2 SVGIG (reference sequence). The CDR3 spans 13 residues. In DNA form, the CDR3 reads TGTGCCTGGAGCGCCACAGGGGAAAGGACCCAGTACTTC. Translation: CAWSATGERTQYF.

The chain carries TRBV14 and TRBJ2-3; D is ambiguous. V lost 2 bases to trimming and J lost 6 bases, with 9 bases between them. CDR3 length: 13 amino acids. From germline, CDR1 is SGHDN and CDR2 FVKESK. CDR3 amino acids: CASSQKSEDTQYF. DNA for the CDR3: TGTGCCAGCAGCCAAAAATCGGAGGATACGCAGTATTTT.

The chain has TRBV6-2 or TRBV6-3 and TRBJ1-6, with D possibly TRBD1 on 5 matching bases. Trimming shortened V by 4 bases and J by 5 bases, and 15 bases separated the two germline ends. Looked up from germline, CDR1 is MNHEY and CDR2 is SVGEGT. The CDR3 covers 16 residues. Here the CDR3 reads CASSSRGRVNNSPLHF. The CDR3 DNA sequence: TGTGCCAGCAGTTCGAGGGGCCGTGTTAATAATTCACCCCTCCACTTT.

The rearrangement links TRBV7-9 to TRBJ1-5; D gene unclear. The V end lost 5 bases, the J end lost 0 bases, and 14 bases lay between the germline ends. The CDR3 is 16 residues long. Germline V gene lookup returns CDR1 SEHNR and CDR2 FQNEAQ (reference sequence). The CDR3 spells CASSMGSGYSNQPQHF. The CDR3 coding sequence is TGTGCCAGCAGCATGGGATCTGGGTATAGCAATCAGCCCCAGCATTTT.

Written as DNA, the CDR3 is TGTGCCAGCAGTTTTCTGCCCTCACGAGATACGCAGTATTTT. This gives the protein CASSFLPSRDTQYF. This chain joins TRBV28 and TRBJ2-3, with D hard to call. This CDR3 spans 14 amino acids. Germline loops: CDR1 MDHEN, CDR2 SYDVKM. Trimming removed 3 bases at V and 5 bases at J, with 12 bases between.

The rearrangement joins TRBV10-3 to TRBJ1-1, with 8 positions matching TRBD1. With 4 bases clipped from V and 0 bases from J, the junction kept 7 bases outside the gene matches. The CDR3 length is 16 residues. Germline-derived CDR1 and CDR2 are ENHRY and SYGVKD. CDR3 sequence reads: CAISGTDRVMNTEAFF. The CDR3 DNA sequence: TGTGCCATCAGTGGGACGGACAGGGTGATGAACACTGAAGCTTTCTTT.

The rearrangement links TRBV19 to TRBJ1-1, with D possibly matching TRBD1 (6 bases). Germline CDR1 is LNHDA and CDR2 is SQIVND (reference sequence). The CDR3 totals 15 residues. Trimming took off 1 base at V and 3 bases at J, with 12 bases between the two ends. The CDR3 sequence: CASSIAGAWDTEAFF. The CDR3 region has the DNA TGTGCCAGTAGTATAGCAGGGGCCTGGGACACTGAAGCTTTCTTT.

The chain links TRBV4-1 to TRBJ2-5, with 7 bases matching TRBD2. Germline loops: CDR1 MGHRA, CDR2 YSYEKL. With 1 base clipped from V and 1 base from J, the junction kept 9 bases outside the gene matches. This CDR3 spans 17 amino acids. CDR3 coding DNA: TGCGCCAGCAGCCAAGGGATCGGGCAGCGGGGCCAAGAGACCCAGTACTTC. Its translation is CASSQGIGQRGQETQYF.

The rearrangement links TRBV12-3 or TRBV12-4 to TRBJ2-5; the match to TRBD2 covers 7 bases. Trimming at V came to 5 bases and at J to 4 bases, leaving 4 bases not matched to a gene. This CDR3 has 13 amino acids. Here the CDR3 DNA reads TGTGCCAGCAGTGCCAGGGAGGGAGAGACCCAGTACTTC. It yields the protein CASSAREGETQYF.

The CDR3 here is CASSFSTDYEQYF. CDR3 DNA sequence: TGTGCCAGCAGCTTCTCGACGGACTACGAGCAGTACTTC. The chain carries TRBV11-2 and TRBJ2-7, with D uncertain. The CDR3 extends over 13 amino acids. The V end lost 3 bases, the J end lost 3 bases, and 9 bases lay between the germline ends. CDR1 and CDR2 from the germline V gene are SGHAT and FQNNGV. Full variable domain (rest looked up from reference TRBV11-2 and TRBJ2-7): EAGVAQSPRYKIIEKRQSVAFWCNPISGHATLYWYQQILGQGPKLLIQFQNNGVVDDSQLPKDRFSAERLKGVDSTLKIQPAKLEDSAVYLCASSFSTDYEQYFGPGTRLTVT.

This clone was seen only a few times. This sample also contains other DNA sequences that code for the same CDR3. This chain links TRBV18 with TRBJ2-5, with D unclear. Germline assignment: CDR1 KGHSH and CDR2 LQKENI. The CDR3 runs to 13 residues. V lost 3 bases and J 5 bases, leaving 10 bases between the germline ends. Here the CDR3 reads CASSPGSGETQYF. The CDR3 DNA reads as TGTGCCAGCTCACCTGGATCCGGGGAGACCCAGTACTTC.

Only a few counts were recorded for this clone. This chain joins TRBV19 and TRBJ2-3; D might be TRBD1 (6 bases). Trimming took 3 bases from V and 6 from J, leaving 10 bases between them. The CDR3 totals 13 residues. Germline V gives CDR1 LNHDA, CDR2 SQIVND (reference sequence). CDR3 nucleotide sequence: TGTGCCAGTAGTATCCGTAGGGGGGATACGCAGTATTTT. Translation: CASSIRRGDTQYF.

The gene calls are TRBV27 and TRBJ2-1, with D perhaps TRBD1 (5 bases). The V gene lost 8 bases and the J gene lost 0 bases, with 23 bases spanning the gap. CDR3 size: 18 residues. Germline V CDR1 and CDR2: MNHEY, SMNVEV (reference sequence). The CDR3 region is CASQRIPQGPPSYNEQFF. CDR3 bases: TGTGCCAGCCAAAGGATCCCCCAGGGCCCCCCCTCCTACAATGAGCAGTTCTTC.

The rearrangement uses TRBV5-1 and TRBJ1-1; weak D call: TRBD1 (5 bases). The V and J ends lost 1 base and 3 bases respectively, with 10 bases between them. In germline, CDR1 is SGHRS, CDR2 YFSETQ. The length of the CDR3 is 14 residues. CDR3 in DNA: TGCGCCAGCAGCTTGCCCGGGGCAGACACTGAAGCTTTCTTT. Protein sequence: CASSLPGADTEAFF. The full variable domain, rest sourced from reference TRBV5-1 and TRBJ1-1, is KAGVTQTPRYLIKTRGQQVTLSCSPISGHRSVSWYQQTPGQGLQFLFEYFSETQRNKGNFPGRFSGRQFSNSRSEMNVSTLELGDSALYLCASSLPGADTEAFFGQGTRLTVV.

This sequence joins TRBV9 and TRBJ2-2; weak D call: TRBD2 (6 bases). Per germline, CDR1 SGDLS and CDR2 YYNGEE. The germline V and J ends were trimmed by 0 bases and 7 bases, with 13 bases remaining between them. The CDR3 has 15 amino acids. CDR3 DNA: TGTGCCAGCAGCGTAGAGCGGGTTGGGATCGGGGAGCTGTTTTTT. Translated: CASSVERVGIGELFF.

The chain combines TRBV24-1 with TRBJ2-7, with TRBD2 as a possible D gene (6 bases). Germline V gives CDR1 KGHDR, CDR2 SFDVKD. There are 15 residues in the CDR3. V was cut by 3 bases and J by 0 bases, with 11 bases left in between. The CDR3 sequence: CATSDPRESSYEQYF. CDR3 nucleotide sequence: TGTGCCACCAGTGATCCCCGGGAGAGCTCCTACGAGCAGTACTTC.

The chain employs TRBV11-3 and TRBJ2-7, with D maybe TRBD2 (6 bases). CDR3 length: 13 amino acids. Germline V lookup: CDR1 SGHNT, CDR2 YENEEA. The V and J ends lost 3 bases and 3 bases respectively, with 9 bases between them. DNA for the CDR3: TGTGCCAGCAGCTTTAGCGGCGGCTACGAGCAGTACTTC. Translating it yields CASSFSGGYEQYF.

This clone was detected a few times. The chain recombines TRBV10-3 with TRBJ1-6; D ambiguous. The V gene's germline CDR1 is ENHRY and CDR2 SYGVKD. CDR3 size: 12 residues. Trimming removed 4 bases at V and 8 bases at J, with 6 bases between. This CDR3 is CAISGMDSPLHF. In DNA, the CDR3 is TGTGCCATCAGTGGAATGGATTCACCCCTCCACTTT.